Listed here are 3 T cell receptor beta chains from one sample, sequenced in a study of CXCR3-negative and CXCR3-positive naive CD8 T cells. Findings and caveats of the study: More hydrophobic TRB CDR3s occurred in CXCR3-positive than in CXCR3-negative naive cells.

No cognate antigen is known for these TCRs. UMI-labeled 5' RACE yielded the TRB cDNA libraries. TCRdb reanalyzed the 5' RACE reads and collapses them to one entry per CDR3 protein, without DNA. The clone table shows about 50,000 distinct CDR3 sequences, with the ten largest holding 0.56%. Sample: naive CXCR3+ CD8+ T cells from blood. Documented subset: CD45RO-CCR7+CD27+CD95- naive CD8+ T cells expressing CXCR3 (TNR3+). The source of these receptors is a human donor in good health. Some clones in this sample may be carry-over from other donors' samples.

J is TRBJ2-2 and V is TRBV4-3; the TCRdb call, TRBD1, lacks DNA for checking. The germline V gene has CDR1 LGHNA and CDR2 YSLEER. CDR3 length: 15 residues. This CDR3 is CASSQDSRNTGELFF.

The rearrangement uses TRBV19 and TRBJ2-1; TCRdb designates TRBD1, a call that cannot be tested without DNA. Germline assignment: CDR1 LNHDA and CDR2 SQIVND (reference sequence). There are 13 residues in the CDR3. The CDR3 reads CASSTQGYNEQFF.

The CDR3 loop reads CASSQDDYREQYF. This rearrangement joins TRBV4-3 to TRBJ2-7; absent DNA, TCRdb's TRBD1 call cannot be checked. Germline CDR1 and CDR2: LGHNA and YSLEER. The CDR3 length is 13 residues.